This section outlines one TCR beta chain sequence together with its context. Antigen specificity is unknown. The method was immunoSEQ multiplex PCR; TCRdb's version includes in-frame clones alone and lacks a portion of them. The repertoire holds tens of thousands of clones, with roughly nine tenths as singletons. The data derive from a study of lymphopenia after photon versus proton radiotherapy. Study results and caveats: Under photons, naive T cells and diversity fell while effector/memory populations rose. In patients who died, overall survival fell as post-nadir TCR diversity dropped more.

Trimming removed 2 bases from V and 5 bases from J, with 6 bases in between. The germline V gene has CDR1 KGHSH and CDR2 LQKENI. The CDR3 consists of 12 residues. The receptor was isolated from a woman aged 45-65 years with cholangiocarcinoma. The V call is TRBV18, the J call TRBJ1-2; D remains unclear. This specimen was peripheral blood, taken from a patient treated with photon-based radiotherapy. The CDR3 sequence is CASSPGWYGYTF. Written as DNA, the CDR3 is TGTGCCAGCTCACCAGGGTGGTATGGCTACACCTTC.